This T cell receptor (beta chain) was captured in a study of PD-L1 blockade in urothelial cancer. Time point indicated: pretreatment peripheral blood. Libraries were prepared by immunoSEQ multiplex PCR; TCRdb keeps only in-frame clonotypes and omits some of them. The table includes about 16,000 clones, about 88% detected once. The CDR3 sequence is 14 residues long. CDR1 is SGHAT and CDR2 is FQNNGV in the germline V gene. After removal of 0 bases from V and 5 bases from J, the junction contained 3 bases not matched to a gene. The rearrangement links TRBV11-2 to TRBJ2-5; TRBD2 matches at 7 bases. The TCR comes from a man aged 70 or older with urothelial cancer. The sample consisted of PBMCs, taken around atezolizumab (anti-PD-L1) treatment. The CDR3 loop reads CASSLDRLAETQYF. The CDR3 DNA reads TGTGCCAGCAGCTTAGATCGACTAGCTGAGACCCAGTACTTC.